This TCR beta chain was retrieved from a study of blood T cell repertoires in COVID-19. Study-level background: Acute-phase and convalescent COVID-19 samples originated in the United States, Italy and Spain. T cells, B-cell-depleted T cells, or PBMCs supplied cDNA or gDNA.

In the study's own analysis: Nucleated cell counts were estimated from reference gene primer amplification. Some clones are missing from TCRdb's copy, which holds only in-frame ones; the method was immunoSEQ multiplex PCR. The DNA was the basis for D and trimming; V, J and clone size are from that table. The table shows 40,000 or so clones, with about nine tenths occurring only once. This CDR3 comprises 13 residues. Germline lookup yields CDR1 SGHVS and CDR2 FNYEAQ. Trimming took off 0 bases at V and 4 bases at J, with 6 bases between the two ends. The sequenced sample consisted of peripheral blood. The chain is built from TRBV7-6 and TRBJ1-1; D ambiguous. This TCR was recovered from a human donor in a cohort sampled during active COVID-19. CDR3 nucleotide sequence: TGTGCCAGCAGCTTAGCCCTCCGCACTGAAGCTTTCTTT. Protein sequence: CASSLALRTEAFF.